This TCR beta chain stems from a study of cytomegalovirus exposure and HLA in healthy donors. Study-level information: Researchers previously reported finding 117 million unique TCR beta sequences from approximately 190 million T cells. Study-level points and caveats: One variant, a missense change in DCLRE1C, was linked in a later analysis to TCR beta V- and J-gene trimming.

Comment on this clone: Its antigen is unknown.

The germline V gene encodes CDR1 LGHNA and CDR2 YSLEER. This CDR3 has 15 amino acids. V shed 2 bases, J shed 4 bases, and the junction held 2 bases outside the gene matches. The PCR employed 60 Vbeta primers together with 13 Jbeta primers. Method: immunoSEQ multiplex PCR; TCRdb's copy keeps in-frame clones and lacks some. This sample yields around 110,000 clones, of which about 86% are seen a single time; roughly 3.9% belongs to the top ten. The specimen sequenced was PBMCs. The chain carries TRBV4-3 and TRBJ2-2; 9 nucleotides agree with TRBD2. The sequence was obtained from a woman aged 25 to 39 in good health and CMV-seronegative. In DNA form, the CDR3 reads TGCGCCAGCAGCCAAAAAGCGGGAGGCACCGGGGAGCTGTTTTTT. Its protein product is CASSQKAGGTGELFF.